This TCR beta chain emerged from a study of T cells after yellow fever vaccination. About the research overall: Fractions of limited cellularity were prepared by means of SMART-Seq v4 Ultra Low Input.

Overall study results and limits: A minor fraction of clonotypes spanned both CD4 and CD8 compartments. Contamination of FACS-sorted repertoires by abundant clonotypes from the bulk population could occur.

TCRdb reprocessed the 5' RACE reads via MiXCR and lists one record per CDR3 protein. The sample records 100,000 to 150,000 distinct CDR3 sequences, more than 7.5% being singletons. Germline V CDR1 and CDR2: MGHRA, YSYEKL. Deletions cut 6 bases from V and 5 bases from J, with 13 bases between. The CDR3 covers 14 residues. In this sample, this clonotype turned up many times. Its matching antigen is unknown. The sequencing used CD8+ T cells sorted from PBMCs, collected on the day of the yellow fever booster vaccination. The TCR was taken from a man aged 18 to 29 who received the YFV17D yellow fever vaccine. The chain joins TRBV4-1 to TRBJ2-2, with D possibly being TRBD2 (6 bases). As DNA, the CDR3 is TGCGCCAGCAGTCCTAATCGGGGGACCGGGGAGCTGTTTTTT. This gives the protein CASSPNRGTGELFF.